The 10 T cell receptor beta chains below were found in one sample sequenced in a study of cytotoxic CD8 clonotypes in ibrutinib-treated CLL. The assay was immunoSEQ multiplex PCR, and TCRdb's table has in-frame clones only and misses some. The repertoire holds roughly 250,000 clones, with about three quarters as singletons. This specimen consisted of PBMCs, obtained after 24 months of ibrutinib treatment. The receptors shown here come from a human donor with chronic lymphocytic leukemia.

The V gene is TRBV18, the J gene TRBJ1-4; TRBD1 aligns across 7 bases. From germline, CDR1 is KGHSH and CDR2 LQKENI. The J segment lost 0 bases and the V segment lost 8 bases, leaving 3 bases of the junction unmatched. This CDR3 contains 14 residues. The DNA of the CDR3 is TGTGCCAGCGGAGGGACAGCAACTAATGAAAAACTGTTTTTT. Translation gives CASGGTATNEKLFF.

This clone was seen only once. This chain links TRBV30 with TRBJ1-1; the D is unclear. There are 14 residues in the CDR3. Germline assignment: CDR1 GTSNPN and CDR2 SVGIG (reference sequence). Deletions cut 0 bases from V and 4 bases from J, with 12 bases between. The CDR3 nucleotides are TGTGCCTGGAGTGTAGTGAGGCAGAGCACTGAAGCTTTCTTT. Its translation is CAWSVVRQSTEAFF.

The V and J genes are TRBV9 and TRBJ2-2; D possibly corresponds to TRBD1 (5 bases). Germline CDR1 reads SGDLS; CDR2 reads YYNGEE. Trimming removed 0 bases at V and 3 bases at J, with 15 bases between. The CDR3 sequence is 17 residues long. Written as DNA, the CDR3 is TGTGCCAGCAGCGTAGCTGCGGTCCAGGGTTACACCGGGGAGCTGTTTTTT. Amino acids: CASSVAAVQGYTGELFF.

The gene calls are TRBV29-1 and TRBJ2-1, with D uncertain. CDR3 size: 13 residues. The V end lost 3 bases, the J end lost 0 bases, and 6 bases lay between the germline ends. The V gene's germline CDR1 is SQVTM and CDR2 ANQGSEA. CDR3 in amino acids: CSVERSSYNEQFF. The CDR3 coding sequence is TGCAGCGTTGAGCGGAGCTCCTACAATGAGCAGTTCTTC.

The chain combines TRBV28 with TRBJ1-4; D gene unclear. Between the trimmed V and J ends, which lost 8 bases and 0 bases, there was a span of 13 bases. Germline V gene lookup returns CDR1 MDHEN and CDR2 SYDVKM. The CDR3 runs to 15 residues. The CDR3 loop is CASEDGGATNEKLFF. In nucleotides, the CDR3 is TGTGCCAGCGAAGACGGTGGGGCAACTAATGAAAAACTGTTTTTT.

The chain has TRBV5-1 and TRBJ2-3; possibly TRBD2 for D (6 bases). Trimming stripped 0 bases from V and 1 base from J, with 12 bases between. Germline CDR1 SGHRS, CDR2 YFSETQ. The CDR3 sequence is 16 residues long. CDR3 sequence (DNA): TGCGCCAGCAGCTTGGAGGCGGGGCTATGCACAGATACGCAGTATTTT. Amino acids: CASSLEAGLCTDTQYF.

The J gene is TRBJ2-1, the V gene TRBV5-4; the D is unclear. The V gene lost 5 bases and the J gene lost 7 bases, with 13 bases spanning the gap. CDR1 SGHNT and CDR2 YYREEE come from the germline V gene (reference sequence). This CDR3 has 13 amino acids. The CDR3 spells CASSTSRVNEQFF. CDR3 nucleotides: TGTGCCAGCAGTACCAGTCGAGTAAATGAGCAGTTCTTC.

The chain joins TRBV19 to TRBJ1-5; TRBD1 matches at 9 bases. The CDR3 totals 18 residues. CDR1 and CDR2 from the germline V gene are LNHDA and SQIVND (reference sequence). Trimming cost V 10 bases and J 1 base; bases outside gene matches: 17. The CDR3 DNA follows: TGTGCCACCCATGCCGGGACAGGGATTGAGATAAGCAATCAGCCCCAGCATTTT. This encodes CATHAGTGIEISNQPQHF.

The rearrangement joins TRBV6-5 to TRBJ2-7, with D tentatively TRBD1 (5 bases). The CDR3 has 13 residues. Between the trimmed V and J ends, which lost 4 bases and 0 bases, there was a span of 7 bases. Germline loops: CDR1 MNHEY, CDR2 SVGAGI. The CDR3, as DNA: TGTGCCAGCAGTTGGGGCCCCTCCTACGAGCAGTACTTC. Translation: CASSWGPSYEQYF.

The rearrangement links TRBV4-1 to TRBJ2-7, with 7 positions matching TRBD2. The CDR3 covers 15 residues. Germline V gene sequence: CDR1 MGHRA, CDR2 YSYEKL. J gave up 6 bases and V 7 bases, and 15 bases lay outside the gene matches. The CDR3 DNA follows: TGCGCCAGCATATCCGGCGCAGCGGGAATTTGCGAGCAGTACTTC. This gives the protein CASISGAAGICEQYF.